This record concerns one TCR beta chain sequence. Antigen specificity is unknown. These data belong to a study of T cells in Graves' hyperthyroidism and ophthalmopathy. Amplified regions were TCR beta CDR3 sequences from RNA transcripts. With the HTBI primer set, the TCR CDR3 went through a first round of RT-PCR. TCRdb ran MiXCR on the multiplex PCR reads and lists one entry per CDR3 protein. The sample comprises roughly 290,000 distinct CDR3 sequences, about an eighth of which are singletons, and roughly 7.7% rests with the top ten. On the basis of clinical symptoms, serum thyroxine and TRAb, thyroid ultrasound and orbital computed tomography, diagnoses were made. The authors took PBMCs from over 8.5 ml fresh peripheral blood. Germline V gene data show CDR1 as LGHNT and CDR2 as FRNRAP. The length of the CDR3 is 17 residues. V shed 4 bases and J 3 bases; nucleotides not matched to a gene: 10. Study-wide points: Ophthalmopathy, as predicted by the model, came a median 6.5 months after the prediction. Stable hyperthyroidism was told apart from ophthalmopathy by a model built on 13 V-J features.

Sequencing used blood. The gene calls are TRBV12-5 and TRBJ2-2; TRBD2 aligns across 8 bases. This TCR was sampled from a woman in her thirties or forties with Graves' hyperthyroidism. The CDR3 loop reads CASGSSISGGYTGELFF. In nucleotides, the CDR3 is TGTGCTAGTGGTTCATCAATTTCGGGAGGGTACACCGGGGAGCTGTTTTTT.